Listed below are T cell receptor beta chains from one sample, sequenced in a study of blood T cell repertoires in COVID-19. TCRdb keeps only in-frame clones here, not all; method: immunoSEQ multiplex PCR. The table lists roughly 500,000 clones, 89% of them singletons. Sequenced input: peripheral blood. These receptors all stem from a man between 18 and 35 years old with COVID-19, enrolled during active disease. CDR3s include the opening cysteine and the closing phenylalanine or tryptophan. A D gene is named only where the DNA matches it firmly. Only part of the rows carry a size: once, few, many, or a class if the clone is expanded.

V	D	J	size	CDR3	DNA
TRBV19	TRBD2	TRBJ2-1	-	CASSPGLAESHNEQFF	TGTGCCAGTAGTCCGGGACTAGCGGAGTCCCACAATGAGCAGTTCTTC
TRBV6-5	TRBD1	TRBJ2-7	-	CASSLGQGFEQYF	TGTGCCAGCAGCTTGGGACAGGGGTTCGAGCAGTACTTC
TRBV4-1	-	TRBJ2-2	-	CASSQGGGSGSNTGELFF	TGCGCCAGCAGCCAGGGTGGAGGGAGCGGCTCGAACACCGGGGAGCTGTTTTTT
TRBV19	-	TRBJ1-5	-	CASSMYRTSNQPQHF	TGTGCCAGTAGTATGTACAGGACTAGCAATCAGCCCCAGCATTTT
TRBV5-5	TRBD1	TRBJ1-5	-	CASRRTGRGTQHF	TGTGCCAGCAGGAGGACAGGACGAGGGACCCAGCATTTT
TRBV7-8	TRBD2	TRBJ2-7	once	CASSSTSGSGNEQYF	TGTGCCAGCAGCTCGACTAGCGGGAGTGGCAACGAGCAGTACTTC
TRBV19	TRBD2	TRBJ2-1	-	CASRPGGSNEQFF	TGTGCCAGTCGGCCGGGCGGGAGTAATGAGCAGTTCTTC
TRBV5-1	TRBD2	TRBJ2-2	-	CASSWGLAGGATTGELFF	TGCGCCAGCAGCTGGGGACTAGCGGGAGGAGCAACAACCGGGGAGCTGTTTTTT
TRBV11-2	-	TRBJ1-6	-	CASSLDRVASSYNSPLHF	TGTGCCAGCAGCTTAGATCGGGTCGCAAGCTCCTATAATTCACCCCTCCACTTT
TRBV3-1/TRBV3-2	-	TRBJ2-3	-	CASSQVRMGGGDTQYF	TGTGCCAGCAGCCAAGTTCGTATGGGAGGAGGAGATACGCAGTATTTT
TRBV3-1/TRBV3-2	-	TRBJ1-3	-	CASSQDLREVSGNTIYF	TGTGCCAGCAGCCAAGATCTGAGGGAAGTATCTGGAAACACCATATATTTT
TRBV11-3	TRBD2	TRBJ2-1	-	CASSWTRTRINEQFF	TGTGCCAGCAGCTGGACGCGGACTAGAATCAATGAGCAGTTCTTC
TRBV2	-	TRBJ2-4	-	CASSVIRGDIQYF	TGTGCCAGCAGTGTTATCAGGGGGGACATTCAGTACTTC
TRBV12-3/TRBV12-4	-	TRBJ2-2	-	CALGQGLGELFF	TGTGCGTTGGGGCAGGGGTTGGGGGAGCTGTTTTTT
TRBV12-3/TRBV12-4	-	TRBJ2-1	-	CASESGNEQFF	TGTGCCAGCGAAAGCGGGAATGAGCAGTTCTTC
TRBV11-2	TRBD2	TRBJ2-7	-	CASSSLPGLAGENEQYF	TGTGCCAGCAGCTCGCTACCGGGACTAGCGGGAGAGAACGAGCAGTACTTC
TRBV9	TRBD2	TRBJ2-2	-	CASSPRSAGVVGELFF	TGTGCCAGCAGCCCTCGATCAGCGGGGGTGGTCGGGGAGCTGTTTTTT
TRBV11-3	TRBD1	TRBJ1-3	-	CASSARQGPGNTIYF	TGTGCCAGCAGCGCCAGACAGGGGCCAGGAAACACCATATATTTT
TRBV4-2	TRBD1	TRBJ1-1	-	CASSQTGDTEAFF	TGTGCCAGCAGCCAAACAGGGGACACTGAAGCTTTCTTT
TRBV11-2	-	TRBJ2-2	-	CASSSSRATGELFF	TGTGCCAGCAGCTCTTCCCGCGCCACCGGGGAGCTGTTTTTT
TRBV5-5	TRBD1	TRBJ2-7	-	CASSLSTGTYEQYF	TGTGCCAGCAGCCTATCGACAGGGACCTACGAGCAGTACTTC
TRBV15	TRBD2	TRBJ2-1	-	CATSRDRKLAGNEQFF	TGTGCCACCAGCAGAGATCGGAAGCTAGCGGGAAATGAGCAGTTCTTC
TRBV4-1	-	TRBJ2-3	-	CASSQGVSGSGTDTQYF	TGCGCCAGCAGCCAAGGTGTCAGTGGGAGTGGGACAGATACGCAGTATTTT
TRBV19	TRBD2	TRBJ2-3	-	CASSIRGGGTDTQYF	TGTGCCAGTAGTATACGGGGAGGGGGCACAGATACGCAGTATTTT
TRBV11-2	-	TRBJ2-7	-	CASSPRSYEQYF	TGTGCCAGCAGCCCGCGCTCCTACGAGCAGTACTTC
TRBV7-8	-	TRBJ2-7	-	CASSSASFPYEQYF	TGTGCCAGCAGCTCAGCGAGCTTCCCCTACGAGCAGTACTTC
TRBV6-4	TRBD2	TRBJ2-5	-	CASSRLAGAQETQYF	TGTGCCAGCAGTCGACTAGCGGGGGCGCAAGAGACCCAGTACTTC
TRBV11-2	TRBD2	TRBJ2-2	-	CASSLNPGLAGAGELFF	TGTGCCAGCAGCTTGAATCCGGGACTAGCGGGAGCCGGGGAGCTGTTTTTT
TRBV2	-	TRBJ1-4	-	CASSSFSTNEKLFF	TGTGCCAGCAGCTCGTTTTCAACTAATGAAAAACTGTTTTTT
TRBV24-1	TRBD1	TRBJ2-1	-	CATSDGGTGQSGYNEQFF	TGTGCCACCAGTGATGGGGGGACAGGGCAATCGGGTTACAATGAGCAGTTCTTC
TRBV5-6	-	TRBJ2-3	-	CASSLAGFGTDTQYF	TGTGCCAGCAGCTTGGCAGGGTTTGGGACAGATACGCAGTATTTT
TRBV4-1	-	TRBJ2-1	once	CASSLGTNEQFF	TGCGCCAGCAGCCTCGGGACAAATGAGCAGTTCTTC
TRBV6-6	-	TRBJ1-1	-	CASSYTGNTEAFF	TGTGCCAGCAGTTACACCGGGAACACTGAAGCTTTCTTT
TRBV4-1	TRBD2	TRBJ2-3	-	CASSSASGADTQYF	TGCGCCAGCAGCTCAGCTAGCGGGGCAGATACGCAGTATTTT
TRBV6-2/TRBV6-3	-	TRBJ1-5	-	CASSSDTFNQPQHF	TGTGCCAGCAGTTCAGACACGTTCAATCAGCCCCAGCATTTT
TRBV27	TRBD1	TRBJ2-7	few	CASSPRLRDRYYEQYF	TGTGCCAGCAGTCCTAGGCTCCGGGACAGATACTACGAGCAGTACTTC
TRBV3-1/TRBV3-2	-	TRBJ2-7	-	CASSQVTPGSYEQYF	TGTGCCAGCAGCCAAGTGACGCCAGGCTCCTACGAGCAGTACTTC
TRBV6-2/TRBV6-3	TRBD2	TRBJ2-1	-	CASSQTSGGRNEQFF	TGTGCCAGCAGTCAAACTAGCGGGGGACGCAATGAGCAGTTCTTC
TRBV15	-	TRBJ1-5	-	CATSRDRWGDTSNQPQHF	TGTGCCACCAGCAGAGATCGATGGGGGGATACTAGCAATCAGCCCCAGCATTTT
TRBV18	TRBD1	TRBJ1-4	-	CASSPRNHRGLEKLFF	TGTGCCAGCTCACCCCGAAACCACAGGGGTCTCGAAAAACTGTTTTTT